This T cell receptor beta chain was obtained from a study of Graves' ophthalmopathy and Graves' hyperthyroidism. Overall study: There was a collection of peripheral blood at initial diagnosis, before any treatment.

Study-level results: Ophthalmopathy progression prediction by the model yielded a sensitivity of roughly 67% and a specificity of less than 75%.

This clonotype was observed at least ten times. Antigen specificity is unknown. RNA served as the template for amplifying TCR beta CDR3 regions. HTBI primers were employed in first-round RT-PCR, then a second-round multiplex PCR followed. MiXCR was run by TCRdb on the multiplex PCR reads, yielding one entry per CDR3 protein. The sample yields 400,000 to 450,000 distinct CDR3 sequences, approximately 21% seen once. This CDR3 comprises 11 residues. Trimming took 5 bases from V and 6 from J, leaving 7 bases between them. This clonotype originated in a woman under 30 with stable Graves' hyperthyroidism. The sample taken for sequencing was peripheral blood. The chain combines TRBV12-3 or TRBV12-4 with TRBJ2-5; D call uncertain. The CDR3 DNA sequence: TGTGCCAGCAGTCTAGGACAGACCCAGTACTTC. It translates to CASSLGQTQYF.